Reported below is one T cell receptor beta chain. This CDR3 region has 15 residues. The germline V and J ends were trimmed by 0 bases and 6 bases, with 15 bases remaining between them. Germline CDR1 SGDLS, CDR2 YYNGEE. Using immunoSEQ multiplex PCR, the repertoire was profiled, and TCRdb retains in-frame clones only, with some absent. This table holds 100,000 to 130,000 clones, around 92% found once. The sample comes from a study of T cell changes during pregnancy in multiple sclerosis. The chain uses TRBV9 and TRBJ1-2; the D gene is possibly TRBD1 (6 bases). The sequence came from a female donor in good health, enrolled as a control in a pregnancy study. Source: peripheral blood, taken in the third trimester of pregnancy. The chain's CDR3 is CASSVVGLSGDGYTF. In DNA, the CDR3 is TGTGCCAGCAGCGTAGTAGGTCTCTCAGGGGATGGCTACACCTTC.